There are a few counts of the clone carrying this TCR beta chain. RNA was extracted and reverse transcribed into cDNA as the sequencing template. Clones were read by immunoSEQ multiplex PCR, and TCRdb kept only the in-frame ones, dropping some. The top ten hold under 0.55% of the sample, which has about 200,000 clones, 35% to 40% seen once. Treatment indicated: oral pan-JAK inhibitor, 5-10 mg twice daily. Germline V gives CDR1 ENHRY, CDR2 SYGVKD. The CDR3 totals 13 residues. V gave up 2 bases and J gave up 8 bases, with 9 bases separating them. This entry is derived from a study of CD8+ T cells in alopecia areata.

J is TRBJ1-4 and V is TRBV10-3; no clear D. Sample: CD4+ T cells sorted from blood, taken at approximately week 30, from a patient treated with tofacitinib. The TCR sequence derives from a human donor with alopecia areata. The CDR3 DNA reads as TGTGCCATCAGTGAGGGGTCTGGGGAAAAACTGTTTTTT. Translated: CAISEGSGEKLFF.